The clone carrying this T cell receptor beta chain was seen a handful of times. Germline-derived CDR1 and CDR2 are WNHNN and SYGVQD (reference sequence). The CDR3 length is 15 residues. Trimming cost V 5 bases and J 3 bases; bases outside gene matches: 4. The data belong to a study of blood T cell repertoires in COVID-19. Whole-study context: Sites across the United States, Italy and Spain contributed samples from acute and convalescent COVID-19. PBMCs, B-cell-depleted T cells, or T cells were the source of the cDNA or gDNA that made up the material.

The table came from immunoSEQ multiplex PCR; TCRdb's copy has only in-frame clones and leaves some out. The data contain about 490,000 clones, 80% to 90% of them singletons. The sample taken for sequencing was peripheral blood. This chain uses TRBV10-1 with TRBJ2-2; 9 bases agree with TRBD1. The sequence was obtained from a human donor in a cohort sampled during active COVID-19. CDR3 loop: CASSQGTGYTGELFF. In DNA, the CDR3 is TGCGCCAGCAGTCAAGGGACAGGGTACACCGGGGAGCTGTTTTTT.